The text below deals with one T cell receptor (beta chain). The V end lost 5 bases, the J end lost 2 bases, and 13 bases lay between the germline ends. CDR3 length equals 14 residues. Germline values: CDR1 MGHDK, CDR2 SYGVNS. The data stem from a study of cytomegalovirus exposure and HLA in healthy donors. 13 Jbeta primers and 60 Vbeta primers were used for the PCR. Data came from immunoSEQ multiplex PCR; TCRdb stores just in-frame clones and leaves some out. The sample contains around 150,000 clones, about 66% of which appear only once. The sequenced sample was PBMCs. The sequence was collected from a male donor in good health and CMV-seronegative. The chain has TRBV25-1 and TRBJ2-7; D may be TRBD1 (6 bases). The CDR3 DNA reads TGTGCCAGCAGTTCCGGGACAATTACCTACGAGCAGTACTTC. Amino acids: CASSSGTITYEQYF.